The clone carrying this T cell receptor beta chain was picked up a small number of times. The table came from immunoSEQ multiplex PCR; TCRdb's copy has only in-frame clones and leaves some out. Of around 110,000 clones in the sample, approximately 84% were seen once. The CDR3 runs to 19 residues. The V end was cut by 6 bases, the J end by 3 bases, with 30 bases between. Germline CDR1 is SNHLY and CDR2 is FYNNEI. This sample is drawn from a study of T cell responses to AZD1222 COVID-19 vaccine. The receptor comes from an adult in good health. This rearrangement joins TRBV2 to TRBJ2-7; tentative D call: TRBD1 (6 bases). This material consisted of peripheral blood, taken on day 0 of AZD1222 vaccination. CDR3 residues: CASRGVLMAQGLTFYEQYF. CDR3 bases: TGTGCCAGCAGGGGCGTTCTAATGGCACAGGGTCTAACGTTCTACGAGCAGTACTTC.